This entry is about one T cell receptor beta chain. The antigen is not known. Alongside a J-beta primer mix, a sample-barcoded 5' primer served in a second PCR lasting about 7 to 11 cycles. A single record per CDR3 protein comes from TCRdb applying MiXCR to the 5' RACE reads. Among about 720,000 distinct CDR3 sequences listed, 25% were seen once. This specimen comes from a study of blood T cells in healthy people across ages. There are 15 residues in the CDR3. CDR1 is SGHKS and CDR2 is YYEKEE in the germline V gene (reference sequence). V lost 4 bases, J lost 4 bases, and 9 bases stayed unmatched. Notes on the study in general: A roughly linear age-dependent decrease characterized TCR beta diversity per million T cells. Naive T cell percentage showed a strong correlation with TCR beta diversity.

These data were also reused for a study on T cells of mothers and their children.

This clonotype originated in a boy aged 5-17 years in good health. V and J are TRBV5-5 and TRBJ2-7; 9 bases match TRBD2. Sequences were obtained from blood. The CDR3 sequence is CASSLHGTSPYEQYF. CDR3 coding DNA: TGTGCCAGCAGCCTACACGGGACTAGCCCGTACGAGCAGTACTTC.